This entry lists 2 T cell receptor beta chains sequenced from one sample in a study of blood T cell repertoires in COVID-19. Assay: immunoSEQ multiplex PCR; the TCRdb copy retains only in-frame clones and omits some. This sample yields about 230,000 clones, of which roughly 89% are seen a single time; around 3.7% belongs to the top ten. The sequenced sample was PBMCs or T cells enriched from blood (not recorded which). These receptors all come from a woman under 40 with acute COVID-19.

This clone was observed once. A junction end diverges from the germline sequence, so it may reflect a read error. J is TRBJ2-7 and V is TRBV7-2, with D tentatively TRBD1 (6 bases). From germline, CDR1 is SGHTA and CDR2 FQGNSA. The CDR3 covers 13 residues. The CDR3 is CASSLEGTPGPPF. The CDR3 nucleotides read TGTGCCAGCAGCTTAGAAGGGACACCGGGACCTCCCTTC.

The chain carries TRBV7-9 and TRBJ2-2; TRBD1 matches 10 bases. CDR1 SEHNR and CDR2 FQNEAQ come from the germline V gene (reference sequence). The CDR3 contains 17 residues. Trimming at V came to 3 bases and at J to 5 bases, leaving 9 bases not matched to a gene. The CDR3 DNA is TGTGCCAGCAGCTTCCCCCCCGGGACAGGGGAAACCGGGGAGCTGTTTTTT. The encoded protein is CASSFPPGTGETGELFF.